Each of the 6 T cell receptor beta chains below was sequenced from the same sample in a study of beta chain features in type 1 diabetes. All of the isolated RNA was reverse transcribed, so expressed TCRB transcripts were sequenced. Sequencing used immunoSEQ multiplex PCR; TCRdb keeps in-frame clones, though not all of them. The sample comprises around 140,000 clones, 9% of which are singletons, and 0.65% to 0.75% rests with the top ten. These receptors lack a known antigen. Notes on the study in general: Within each of all four CD4+ subsets, Type 1 diabetes patients had TCRB CDR3s that were moderately but significantly shorter.

Sequences were obtained from central memory CD4+ T cells from blood. These receptors all come from a man aged 25 to 40 with type 1 diabetes.

The J gene is TRBJ1-4, the V gene TRBV5-1; 9 nucleotides align to TRBD1. V gave up 3 bases and J gave up 5 bases; unmatched junction bases: 2. Per germline, CDR1 SGHRS and CDR2 YFSETQ. The CDR3 covers 14 residues. The CDR3, as DNA: TGCGCCAGCAGCTCCGGACAGGGGAATGAAAAACTGTTTTTT. Encoded protein: CASSSGQGNEKLFF. Variable domain in full (rest from reference TRBV5-1 and TRBJ1-4): KAGVTQTPRYLIKTRGQQVTLSCSPISGHRSVSWYQQTPGQGLQFLFEYFSETQRNKGNFPGRFSGRQFSNSRSEMNVSTLELGDSALYLCASSSGQGNEKLFFGSGTQLSVL.

This clone has more than one count but fewer than ten. V is TRBV11-2 and J is TRBJ2-7; D unclear. CDR3 length: 16 amino acids. Germline V gene data show CDR1 as SGHAT and CDR2 as FQNNGV. Trimming pared 2 bases from V and 4 bases from J, leaving 18 bases between. CDR3 sequence reads: CASSLQSTPLAYEQYF. The DNA of the CDR3 is TGTGCCAGCAGCTTACAGTCGACACCTCTGGCTTACGAGCAGTACTTC.

The rearrangement uses TRBV5-6 and TRBJ1-5, with TRBD1 as a possible D gene (5 bases). This CDR3 is 13 amino acids long. The V gene lost 4 bases and the J gene lost 5 bases, with 10 bases spanning the gap. From germline, CDR1 is SGHDT and CDR2 YYEEEE. CDR3 bases: TGTGCCAGCAGCCAGGGTCCTGATCAGCCCCAGCATTTT. Translated, it gives CASSQGPDQPQHF.

This clone was observed a few times. The J gene is TRBJ2-3, the V gene TRBV29-1; D might be TRBD1 (5 bases). The V end lost 5 bases, the J end lost 3 bases, and 12 bases lay between the germline ends. The CDR3 is made up of 13 amino acids. Germline V lookup: CDR1 SQVTM, CDR2 ANQGSEA. In nucleotides, the CDR3 is TGCAGCGTTCGTCGGCAGGGAACAGATACGCAGTATTTT. Amino acid sequence: CSVRRQGTDTQYF.

This clone appeared a few times. This chain uses TRBV15 with TRBJ2-7, with D maybe TRBD1 (6 bases). Germline assignment: CDR1 LNHNV and CDR2 YYDKDF (reference sequence). The V end was cut by 0 bases, the J end by 0 bases, with 15 bases between. The CDR3 sequence is 17 residues long. This chain's CDR3 is CATSRENRPGVSYEQYF. The CDR3 nucleotides read TGTGCCACCAGCAGAGAGAACCGCCCAGGGGTCTCCTACGAGCAGTACTTC.

This rearrangement joins TRBV18 to TRBJ2-6, with 7 bases lining up with TRBD1. The ends lost 3 bases at V and 1 base at J; junction bases unmatched: 6. This CDR3 has 17 amino acids. Germline V gene lookup returns CDR1 KGHSH and CDR2 LQKENI. The CDR3 spells CASSPQGGWSGANVLTF. CDR3 in DNA: TGTGCCAGCTCACCCCAAGGGGGCTGGTCTGGGGCCAACGTCCTGACTTTC.